These T cell receptor beta chains were read from a single sample in a study of beta chain features in type 1 diabetes. Repertoires were generated with immunoSEQ multiplex PCR, while TCRdb's copy carries only in-frame clones and drops some. The sample yields 40,000 to 65,000 clones, about 60% seen once. The sequencing input was stem cell memory CD4+ T cells from blood. The receptors were gathered from a woman aged 25 to 45 with type 1 diabetes. CDR3s include the opening cysteine and the closing phenylalanine or tryptophan. The order of the fields is V gene, J gene, D gene, clone size, CDR3 DNA, CDR3 protein. The D gene is left open where the match is weak. Clone sizes are given selectively: once, few, many, or a class where the clone is expanded.

TRBV18,TRBJ1-1,NA,NA,TGTGCCAGCTCACCAGAGAGGACAGCGAACACTGAAGCTTTCTTT,CASSPERTANTEAFF
TRBV5-1,TRBJ2-7,NA,NA,TGCGCCAGCAGCTGGGGGGAACACGAGCAGTACTTC,CASSWGEHEQYF
TRBV5-1,TRBJ2-7,NA,NA,TGCGCCAGCAGCTTGGGCACCACAACTACCTACGAGCAGTACTTC,CASSLGTTTTYEQYF
TRBV15,TRBJ2-5,NA,NA,TGTGCCACCAGCAGAGATACTACGTCCCAGTACTTC,CATSRDTTSQYF
TRBV14,TRBJ2-1,TRBD1,NA,TGTGCCAGCAGCCAATTCACCGGGACAGGGGACAATGAGCAGTTCTTC,CASSQFTGTGDNEQFF
TRBV28,TRBJ1-5,NA,NA,TGTGCCAGCAGTTTACCCTTTCAGCCCCAGCATTTT,CASSLPFQPQHF
TRBV25-1,TRBJ2-7,NA,NA,TGTGCCAGCAGTGAGCTGCTAGCGCCCTACGAGCAGTACTTC,CASSELLAPYEQYF
TRBV2,TRBJ2-2,TRBD2,NA,TGTGCCGGCGGACTAGCGGTGAACACCGGGGAGCTGTTTTTT,CAGGLAVNTGELFF
TRBV7-3,TRBJ2-7,NA,NA,TGTGCCAGCAGCTTAACCGCGGGGGCCACCTACGAGCAGTACTTC,CASSLTAGATYEQYF
TRBV9,TRBJ2-2,NA,NA,TGTGCCAGCAGCGTAGTTGTGGGAGAGAGTGGCGGGGAGCTGTTTTTT,CASSVVVGESGGELFF
TRBV2,TRBJ1-1,NA,few,TGTGCCAGCAGTGTCGACAGGCTGAACACTGAAGCTTTCTTT,CASSVDRLNTEAFF
TRBV2,TRBJ1-5,NA,NA,TGTGCCAGCACCATACGGTACAATCAGCCCCAGCATTTT,CASTIRYNQPQHF
TRBV27,TRBJ1-1,NA,NA,TGTGCCAGCAGTTTATTGGGGGAGGACACTGAAGCTTTCTTT,CASSLLGEDTEAFF
TRBV19,TRBJ2-7,NA,NA,TGTGCCAGTAGTATTGGGGGGTCCATGAACGAGCAGTACTTC,CASSIGGSMNEQYF
TRBV18,TRBJ2-3,NA,few,TGTGCCAGCTCACCAGCGGATACGCAGTATTTT,CASSPADTQYF
TRBV6-5,TRBJ1-1,NA,NA,TGTGCCGGACAACAGGAGCTTGACACTGAAGCTTTCTTT,CAGQQELDTEAFF
TRBV5-1,TRBJ2-5,NA,NA,TGCGCCAGCAGCCTTAGCCCCGATGACAGGCCAGAGACCCAGTACTTC,CASSLSPDDRPETQYF
TRBV4-1,TRBJ1-1,NA,NA,TGCGCCAGCAGCCACCCCCCCGGGGATTCCAACACTGAAGCTTTCTTT,CASSHPPGDSNTEAFF
TRBV15,TRBJ2-2,NA,NA,TGTGCCACCAGCAGAGTTGGAGGGTTCACCGGGGAGCTGTTTTTT,CATSRVGGFTGELFF
TRBV7-8,TRBJ1-5,NA,NA,TGTGCCAGCAGCCAGGGGAGGGTGAGCAATCAGCCCCAGCATTTT,CASSQGRVSNQPQHF
TRBV7-2,TRBJ1-3,NA,few,TGTGCCAGCAGCTTCGGGTTGAACTCTGGAAACACCATATATTTT,CASSFGLNSGNTIYF
TRBV9,TRBJ2-5,TRBD1,NA,TGTGCCAGCAGCGCTCCCAGGGGGCCAATGGAGACCCAGTACTTC,CASSAPRGPMETQYF
TRBV5-1,TRBJ2-3,TRBD2,NA,TGCGCCAGCAGCTTTCAGGGACTAGCGGGAGGAGTTGGGCAAGCAGATACGCAGTATTTT,CASSFQGLAGGVGQADTQYF
TRBV29-1,TRBJ1-2,NA,NA,TGCAGCGCGGGGGGGCAGGGGATTGGCTACACCTTC,CSAGGQGIGYTF
TRBV18,TRBJ1-2,TRBD1,NA,TGTGCCAGCTCACCACCGGCCAGGACAGGGGGGAACTATGGCTACACCTTC,CASSPPARTGGNYGYTF
TRBV30,TRBJ1-1,NA,few,TGTGCCTGGAGGGGGGCCAACACTGAAGCTTTCTTT,CAWRGANTEAFF
TRBV5-4,TRBJ2-2,NA,NA,TGTGCCACCTCAGGGTTCGCCGGGGAGCTGTTTTTT,CATSGFAGELFF
TRBV18,TRBJ2-5,NA,few,TGTGCCAGCTCACCGGGAAAGGGGCTGGGGGAGACCCAGTACTTC,CASSPGKGLGETQYF
TRBV4-1,TRBJ1-2,NA,once,TGCGCCAGCAGCCAAGATCAAAATCGAGGGTTCTATGGCTACACCTTC,CASSQDQNRGFYGYTF
TRBV5-1,TRBJ2-7,NA,NA,TGCGCCAGCAGGAATAGGGGGGGCTCCTACGAGCAGTACTTC,CASRNRGGSYEQYF
TRBV28,TRBJ2-7,TRBD1,once,TGTGCCAGCAGCAGACAGGGCTACGAGCAGTACTTC,CASSRQGYEQYF
TRBV19,TRBJ1-2,TRBD1,once,TGTGCCAGTAGTCCTGACAGGGAAGACTATGGCTACACCTTC,CASSPDREDYGYTF
TRBV30,TRBJ2-7,NA,NA,TGTGCCTGGAGTCCTAGCTACGAGCAGTACTTC,CAWSPSYEQYF